This T cell receptor (beta chain) was obtained from a study of CD4 T cell repertoires in COVID-19. Study-wide context: Other coronavirus spike proteins restimulated relabeled CFSE-low cells expanded with IL-2 for around 10 days.

The V gene lost 3 bases and the J gene lost 0 bases, with 5 bases spanning the gap. The CDR3 runs 13 residues. The germline V gene has CDR1 SEHNR and CDR2 FQNEAQ (reference sequence). Method: immunoSEQ multiplex PCR; TCRdb's copy keeps in-frame clones and lacks some. The sample contains 70,000 to 95,000 clones, 83% of which appear only once. In the case of this clone: As yet, its antigen is unknown.

These memory T cells were uncultured and sequenced directly after ex vivo isolation. Study-wide results and caveats: Several top expanded SARS-CoV-2-reactive clonotypes were shared by two or three memory subsets.

V and J are TRBV7-9 and TRBJ1-2; D not resolved. The sequence was collected from a human donor who had COVID-19. The sample consisted of CD4+ T cells from peripheral blood, taken after recovery from COVID-19. The CDR3 is CASSFRPNYGYTF. DNA for the CDR3: TGTGCCAGCAGCTTTAGACCTAACTATGGCTACACCTTC.